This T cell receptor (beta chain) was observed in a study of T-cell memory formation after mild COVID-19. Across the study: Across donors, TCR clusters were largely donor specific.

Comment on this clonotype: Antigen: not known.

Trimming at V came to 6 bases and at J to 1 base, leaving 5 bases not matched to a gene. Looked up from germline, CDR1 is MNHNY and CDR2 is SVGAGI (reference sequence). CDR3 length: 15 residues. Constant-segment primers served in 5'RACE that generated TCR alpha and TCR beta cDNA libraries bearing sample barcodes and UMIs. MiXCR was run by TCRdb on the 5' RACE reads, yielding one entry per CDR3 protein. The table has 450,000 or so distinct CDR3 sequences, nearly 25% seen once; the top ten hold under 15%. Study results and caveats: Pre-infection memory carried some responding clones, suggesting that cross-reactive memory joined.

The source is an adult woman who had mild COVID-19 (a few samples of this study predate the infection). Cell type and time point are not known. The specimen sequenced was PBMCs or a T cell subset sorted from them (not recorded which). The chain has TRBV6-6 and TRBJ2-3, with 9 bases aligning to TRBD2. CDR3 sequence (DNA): TGTGCCAGCAGCAGGCGGGAGGGGGGCACAGATACGCAGTATTTT. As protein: CASSRREGGTDTQYF.